The 7 T cell receptor beta chains below were found in one sample sequenced in a study of Graves' ophthalmopathy and Graves' hyperthyroidism. RNA served as the template for amplifying TCR beta CDR3 regions. RT-PCR in the first round used HTBI primers; a second-round multiplex PCR followed. MiXCR, run by TCRdb on the multiplex PCR reads, gives a single entry per CDR3 protein. The sample consists of some 350,000 distinct CDR3 sequences, about a sixth of them appearing once. Sequencing was carried out using peripheral blood. The origin of the receptors is an adult woman with stable Graves' hyperthyroidism.

The table lists this clonotype with many counts. The rearrangement joins TRBV29-1 to TRBJ1-2, with D tentatively TRBD1 (5 bases). This CDR3 has 16 residues. The germline V and J ends were trimmed by 3 bases and 1 base, with 18 bases remaining between them. Germline CDR1 reads SQVTM; CDR2 reads ANQGSEA. CDR3 loop: CSVESEAGYYNYGYTF. The CDR3, as DNA: TGCAGCGTTGAGTCCGAGGCAGGGTATTATAACTATGGCTACACCTTC. Combining the CDR3 with reference TRBV29-1 and TRBJ1-2 gives the whole variable domain SAVISQKPSRDICQRGTSLTIQCQVDSQVTMMFWYRQQPGQSLTLIATANQGSEATYESGFVIDKFPISRPNLTFSTLTVSNMSPEDSSIYLCSVESEAGYYNYGYTFGSGTRLTVV.

This clonotype was observed a handful of times. The genes are TRBV11-2 and TRBJ2-7; D unresolved. The CDR3 covers 13 residues. V was cut by 6 bases and J by 7 bases, with 16 bases left in between. Looked up from germline, CDR1 is SGHAT and CDR2 is FQNNGV. The DNA for the CDR3 is TGTGCCAGCAGTTTGGGATGGCAATGGGAGCAGTACTTC. It translates to CASSLGWQWEQYF.

J is TRBJ2-7 and V is TRBV18, with D possibly TRBD2 on 6 matching bases. The CDR3 runs to 12 residues. The germline V gene has CDR1 KGHSH and CDR2 LQKENI. Trimming took 2 bases from V and 5 from J, leaving 7 bases between them. The DNA of the CDR3 is TGTGCCAGCTCACCAGGGGAGGACGAGCAGTACTTC. It translates to CASSPGEDEQYF. The full variable domain, rest sourced from reference TRBV18 and TRBJ2-7, is NAGVMQNPRHLVRRRGQEARLRCSPMKGHSHVYWYRQLPEEGLKFMVYLQKENIIDESGMPKERFSAEFPKEGPSILRIQQVVRGDSAAYFCASSPGEDEQYFGPGTRLTVT.

This clonotype was detected ten times or more. The chain combines TRBV20-1 with TRBJ2-7, with D tentatively TRBD2 (5 bases). The V end was cut by 6 bases, the J end by 3 bases, with 18 bases between. Germline V gene sequence: CDR1 DFQATT, CDR2 SNEGSKA (reference sequence). The CDR3 contains 14 residues. In DNA, the CDR3 is TGCAGTGCCCGAGTGGAGAGGGTCGGCTACGAGCAGTACTTC. As protein: CSARVERVGYEQYF.

This clonotype was recorded at least ten times. This chain links TRBV7-2 with TRBJ2-7; D not certain. Deletions cut 4 bases from V and 2 bases from J, with 15 bases between. The CDR3 contains 15 residues. Looked up from germline, CDR1 is SGHTA and CDR2 is FQGNSA. The CDR3 DNA sequence: TGTGCCAGCAGCTCAGCTGGGGATGGGGCCTACGAGCAGTACTTC. Translation gives CASSSAGDGAYEQYF.

The chain links TRBV20-1 to TRBJ2-7; D might be TRBD2 (6 bases). The CDR3 has 15 amino acids. V was clipped by 0 bases and J by 1 base, with 13 bases between them. Germline assignment: CDR1 DFQATT and CDR2 SNEGSKA (reference sequence). The CDR3 loop reads CSARDNWRESYEQYF. CDR3 nucleotide sequence: TGCAGTGCTAGAGATAACTGGCGGGAATCCTACGAGCAGTACTTC.

This clonotype was counted many times. The V call is TRBV6-2 or TRBV6-3, the J call TRBJ1-1; the match to TRBD1 covers 8 bases. Germline CDR1 reads MNHEY; CDR2 reads SVGEGT. V dropped 6 bases and J dropped 5; count of bases not matched to a gene: 11. This CDR3 region has 15 residues. The chain's CDR3 is CASRDSTGEWTEAFF. In nucleotides, the CDR3 is TGTGCCAGCAGGGACTCGACAGGGGAATGGACTGAAGCTTTCTTT.